This note documents a single T cell receptor (beta chain) sequence. Its antigen remains unidentified. The method was immunoSEQ multiplex PCR; TCRdb's version includes in-frame clones alone and lacks a portion of them. The sample has about 2,000 clones, about nine tenths seen once. This CDR3 is built from 15 residues. The V segment lost 9 bases and the J segment 0 bases; nucleotides outside the gene matches: 10. The V gene's germline CDR1 is SEHNR and CDR2 FQNEAQ (reference sequence). This specimen comes from a study of immune cell composition in non-small cell lung cancer. Findings and caveats of the study: Smoking pack-years did not significantly correlate with tumour TCR-beta clonality. Around four fifths of squamous and about 30% of adenocarcinoma cases had tumour-associated clones >0.5%.

The sample comprised lung tumor tissue. The receptor's source is a human donor with non-small cell lung cancer. The genes are TRBV7-9 and TRBJ1-1, with 7 bases that match TRBD1. The DNA of the CDR3 is TGTGCCAGTAGACAGGGATCTACTATGAACACTGAAGCTTTCTTT. It yields the protein CASRQGSTMNTEAFF.